Each of the 13 T cell receptor beta chains below was sequenced from the same sample in a study of cytomegalovirus exposure and HLA in healthy donors. The primer mix had 60 Vbeta and 13 Jbeta primers. The method was immunoSEQ multiplex PCR; TCRdb's version includes in-frame clones alone and lacks a portion of them. This table holds under 150,000 clones, about four fifths found once. Sequencing was done on a sample of PBMCs. The origin of the receptors is a male donor in good health and CMV-seronegative.

This sequence joins TRBV30 and TRBJ2-2; D is unresolved. The germline V and J ends were trimmed by 2 bases and 6 bases, with 7 bases remaining between them. The germline gives CDR1 GTSNPN, CDR2 SVGIG (reference sequence). The CDR3 consists of 12 residues. For the CDR3, the DNA is TGTGCCTGGAGTATGTCCGCCGGGGAGCTGTTTTTT. Translation gives CAWSMSAGELFF. The full variable domain, rest sourced from reference TRBV30 and TRBJ2-2, is SQTIHQWPATLVQPVGSPLSLECTVEGTSNPNLYWYRQAAGRGLQLLFYSVGIGQISSEVPQNLSASRPQDRQFILSSKKLLLSDSGFYLCAWSMSAGELFFGEGSRLTVL.

V and J are TRBV7-9 and TRBJ2-4, with D perhaps matching TRBD1 (6 bases). The CDR3 extends over 14 amino acids. The V end lost 8 bases, the J end lost 2 bases, and 13 bases lay between the germline ends. Germline CDR1 is SEHNR and CDR2 is FQNEAQ (reference sequence). The CDR3 coding sequence is TGTGCCAGCCGGTACAGGGTACCCAAAAACATTCAGTACTTC. Translation gives CASRYRVPKNIQYF.

This chain joins TRBV18 and TRBJ2-1; TRBD1 is a possible D gene (5 bases). In germline, CDR1 is KGHSH, CDR2 LQKENI. There are 15 residues in the CDR3. V lost 5 bases, J lost 1 base, and 12 bases lay in between. CDR3: CASSSHKGSYNEQFF. The CDR3 DNA follows: TGTGCCAGCTCAAGCCACAAGGGGTCCTACAATGAGCAGTTCTTC.

The chain is built from TRBV4-1 and TRBJ1-1; 7 bases are a match to TRBD1. The germline CDR1 and CDR2 sequences are MGHRA and YSYEKL. This CDR3 has 14 amino acids. V dropped 4 bases and J dropped 4; count of bases not matched to a gene: 6. The DNA of the CDR3 is TGCGCCAGCAGCCCCCGACAGGGAAGCACTGAAGCTTTCTTT. Its protein product is CASSPRQGSTEAFF.

The chain is built from TRBV2 and TRBJ1-5; maybe TRBD1 (6 bases). The CDR3 length is 15 residues. Germline CDR1 is SNHLY and CDR2 is FYNNEI. With 2 bases removed from V and 5 bases from J, the gap between germline ends came to 13 bases. The CDR3 protein is CASSESGTYYQPQHF. The DNA for the CDR3 is TGTGCCAGCAGTGAATCCGGGACATACTATCAGCCCCAGCATTTT.

V and J are TRBV29-1 and TRBJ2-7; 7 positions agree with TRBD1. This CDR3 is 14 amino acids long. The germline CDR1 and CDR2 sequences are SQVTM and ANQGSEA. The V gene end was trimmed by 0 bases and the J gene end by 2 bases; junction bases not matched to a gene: 4. The CDR3 is CSVEDGDSTYEQYF. The CDR3 region has the DNA TGCAGCGTTGAAGATGGGGACAGTACCTACGAGCAGTACTTC.

The rearrangement joins TRBV5-1 to TRBJ2-7; 12 nucleotides line up with TRBD2. CDR3 size: 18 residues. V shed 3 bases, J shed 2 bases, and the junction held 12 bases outside the gene matches. The V gene's germline CDR1 is SGHRS and CDR2 YFSETQ. The CDR3 bases are TGCGCCAGCAGCTCACACCCTACATCTAGCGGGAGGGCCTACGAGCAGTACTTC. It specifies CASSSHPTSSGRAYEQYF.

The V call is TRBV6-5, the J call TRBJ2-3, with 11 positions matching TRBD2. V lost 6 bases, J lost 5 bases, and 4 bases stayed unmatched. CDR1 and CDR2 from the germline V gene are MNHEY and SVGAGI. The CDR3 is 14 residues long. CDR3 residues: CASSPGLAGDTQYF. CDR3 coding DNA: TGTGCCAGCAGCCCCGGACTAGCGGGAGATACGCAGTATTTT.

This clone was seen a handful of times. The chain joins TRBV18 to TRBJ2-7; 10 bases agree with TRBD2. The V segment lost 2 bases and the J segment 2 bases; nucleotides outside the gene matches: 3. The CDR3 sequence is 15 residues long. CDR1 and CDR2 (germline): KGHSH, LQKENI. The chain's CDR3 is CASSPRTSGAYEQYF. DNA of the CDR3: TGTGCCAGCTCACCAAGGACTAGCGGAGCCTACGAGCAGTACTTC.

The chain uses TRBV6-6 and TRBJ1-2; no clear D. The V gene's germline CDR1 is MNHNY and CDR2 SVGAGI (reference sequence). This CDR3 is 16 amino acids long. The ends were cut back, 6 bases at V and 4 bases at J, with 21 bases in the middle. CDR3 amino acids: CASRSSGGLATYGYTF. The CDR3 region has the DNA TGTGCCAGCAGATCCTCAGGAGGGCTGGCAACCTATGGCTACACCTTC.

V gene TRBV28 combines with J gene TRBJ2-2; 10 positions agree with TRBD2. The germline CDR1 and CDR2 sequences are MDHEN and SYDVKM. J gave up 6 bases and V 6 bases, and 10 bases lay outside the gene matches. CDR3 length equals 16 residues. CDR3 in DNA: TGTGCCAGCAGACCGGGACTAGCGAGGGGTTCCGGGGAGCTGTTTTTT. This encodes CASRPGLARGSGELFF.

CDR3: CSVRTGGTSEQYF. The CDR3 DNA sequence: TGCAGCGTCCGGACAGGGGGCACGAGCGAGCAGTACTTC. The rearrangement uses TRBV29-1 and TRBJ2-7; 11 bases line up with TRBD1. This CDR3 contains 13 residues. CDR1 and CDR2 from the germline V gene are SQVTM and ANQGSEA. Trimming cost V 6 bases and J 6 bases; bases outside gene matches: 7.

V and J are TRBV6-5 and TRBJ1-1, with D unclear. Germline CDR1 and CDR2: MNHEY and SVGAGI. Trimming cost V 2 bases and J 1 base, with 8 bases left between them. CDR3 length equals 14 residues. CDR3 residues: CASSYRERNTEAFF. CDR3 nucleotide sequence: TGTGCCAGCAGTTACAGGGAGAGGAACACTGAAGCTTTCTTT.